The 10 T cell receptor beta chains below were found in one sample sequenced in a study of CD8 T cells in Susac syndrome. With random hexamers, about 0.45 to 1 ug RNA was reverse transcribed. MiXCR was run by TCRdb on the immunoSEQ multiplex PCR reads, yielding one entry per CDR3 protein. This sample has under 200,000 distinct CDR3 sequences, with around 95% found just once. Sequencing was carried out using CD4+ T cells from PBMCs. Receptor source: a human donor with Susac syndrome.

CDR3: CSASKGTADTQYF. The CDR3 region has the DNA TGCAGTGCTAGTAAGGGTACGGCAGATACGCAGTATTTT. V gene TRBV20-1 combines with J gene TRBJ2-3; D is unclear. The V gene's germline CDR1 is DFQATT and CDR2 SNEGSKA (reference sequence). The CDR3 runs 13 residues. V was trimmed by 3 bases and J by 4 bases, leaving 11 bases between them.

The J gene is TRBJ2-7, the V gene TRBV12-3 or TRBV12-4, with 7 bases identical to TRBD1. V was pared by 5 bases and J by 3 bases, with 7 bases of the junction left unmatched. This CDR3 has 14 residues. This chain's CDR3 is CASSRQGGGYEQYF. In nucleotides, the CDR3 is TGTGCCAGCAGTCGACAGGGTGGAGGCTACGAGCAGTACTTC.

The V call is TRBV3-1, the J call TRBJ1-5; D is unresolved. The ends were cut back, 4 bases at V and 6 bases at J, with 16 bases in the middle. CDR1 is LGHDT and CDR2 is YNNKEL in the germline V gene (reference sequence). The CDR3 is 15 residues long. The CDR3 loop reads CASSPSSGRIQPQHF. The CDR3, as DNA: TGTGCCAGCAGCCCGTCTTCCGGACGTATTCAGCCCCAGCATTTT.

This chain joins TRBV11-2 and TRBJ1-4, with a possible D match to TRBD1 (5 bases). Germline V gene lookup returns CDR1 SGHAT and CDR2 FQNNGV. Trimming removed 1 base from V and 5 bases from J, with 14 bases in between. This CDR3 comprises 16 residues. In DNA, the CDR3 is TGTGCCAGCAGCTTAGGGGTTGGGACCAAGAATGAAAAACTGTTTTTT. Its translation is CASSLGVGTKNEKLFF.

V gene TRBV12-3 or TRBV12-4 combines with J gene TRBJ2-7; no reliable D call. With 6 bases removed from V and 5 bases from J, the gap between germline ends came to 8 bases. The CDR3 consists of 11 residues. The CDR3 DNA reads TGTGCCAGCAGCCTATCCCACGAGCAGTACTTC. Amino acid sequence: CASSLSHEQYF.

In DNA form, the CDR3 reads TGTGCCAGCAGTACGGGACTAGCGGGGGCAAACAATGAGCAGTTCTTC. Its translation is CASSTGLAGANNEQFF. J is TRBJ2-1 and V is TRBV6-1, with TRBD2 matching 14 bases. The CDR3 covers 16 residues. Trimming removed 5 bases from V and 5 bases from J; junction bases left unmatched: 5. Germline CDR1 and CDR2: MNHNS and SASEGT.

This rearrangement joins TRBV7-3 to TRBJ2-5, with 8 bases that match TRBD1. CDR3 size: 15 residues. CDR1 and CDR2 (germline): SGHTA, FQGTGA. V lost 0 bases and J lost 4; bases outside the gene matches: 4. DNA of the CDR3: TGTGCCAGCAGCTTAACTAGCGACAGGGGAGAGACCCAGTACTTC. It encodes CASSLTSDRGETQYF.

The V and J genes are TRBV7-9 and TRBJ2-7, with 8 bases identical to TRBD2. The germline CDR1 and CDR2 sequences are SEHNR and FQNEAQ (reference sequence). There are 12 residues in the CDR3. The J segment lost 5 bases and the V segment lost 8 bases, leaving 5 bases of the junction unmatched. The CDR3 region is CASGRGVHEQYF. CDR3 DNA sequence: TGTGCCAGCGGGCGGGGGGTCCACGAGCAGTACTTC.

This clonotype showed up just once. CDR3 bases: TGTGCCAGCAGTTACTCCTTCGACAGTTCTACAGATACGCAGTATTTT. It translates to CASSYSFDSSTDTQYF. This sequence joins TRBV6-5 and TRBJ2-3, with a weak D call TRBD1 (5 bases). Trimming took off 0 bases at V and 3 bases at J, with 13 bases between the two ends. Germline lookup yields CDR1 MNHEY and CDR2 SVGAGI. CDR3 length: 16 amino acids.

The chain has TRBV30 and TRBJ2-1, with a weak D call TRBD2 (6 bases). The CDR3 is 14 amino acids. Trimming pared 3 bases from V and 3 bases from J, leaving 12 bases between. CDR1 and CDR2 from the germline V gene are GTSNPN and SVGIG (reference sequence). The CDR3 nucleotides are TGTGCCTGGAGCCTAACCGGGAGCTACAATGAGCAGTTCTTC. It codes for CAWSLTGSYNEQFF.